The rows below give T cell receptor beta chains drawn from one sample of a study of blood T cell repertoires in COVID-19. This table comes from immunoSEQ multiplex PCR, and its TCRdb copy is limited to in-frame clones, with some not included. The sample carries hundreds of thousands of clones, 88% recorded once. The sequencing sample was made of peripheral blood. The receptors here all came from a woman aged 40 to 50 who had recovered from COVID-19. Both conserved end residues are part of each CDR3. D genes are given only for firm matches. Clone size appears in some rows only: once, few, many, or a class for an expanded clone.

>.|TRBV12-3/TRBV12-4|13|.|TRBJ1-2
CASSLGPAGGYTF
TGTGCCAGCAGTTTGGGGCCTGCGGGAGGCTACACCTTC
>.|TRBV6-5|15|.|TRBJ2-2
CASKVGGAGTGELFF
TGTGCCAGCAAGGTTGGGGGAGCGGGCACCGGGGAGCTGTTTTTT
>TRBD1|TRBV27|15|.|TRBJ1-2
CASSSRQGPNYGYTF
TGTGCCAGCAGTTCGAGACAGGGACCTAACTATGGCTACACCTTC
>TRBD2|TRBV11-2|19|.|TRBJ2-1
CASSPRWTSGGGTYNEQFF
TGTGCCAGCAGCCCCCGTTGGACTAGCGGGGGGGGAACCTACAATGAGCAGTTCTTC
>.|TRBV3-1/TRBV3-2|16|few|TRBJ1-6
CASSQTGGTYNSPLHF
TGTGCCAGCAGCCAGACCGGGGGAACCTATAATTCACCCCTCCACTTT
>.|TRBV27|15|.|TRBJ1-3
CASSLSTEYRNTIYF
TGTGCCAGCAGTTTATCAACGGAGTACAGAAACACCATATATTTT
>TRBD1|TRBV5-4|15|.|TRBJ1-2
CASSPRQGLNYGYTF
TGTGCCAGCAGCCCCCGACAGGGCCTCAACTATGGCTACACCTTC
>TRBD2|TRBV19|16|.|TRBJ2-3
CASSTISGGGIFTQYF
TGTGCCAGTAGTACGATTAGCGGGGGGGGTATCTTTACGCAGTATTTT
>TRBD1|TRBV28|17|.|TRBJ1-2
CASSGRTGGILVYGYTF
TGTGCCAGCAGTGGGCGGACAGGGGGCATTCTCGTTTATGGCTACACCTTC
>TRBD1|TRBV7-2|17|once|TRBJ2-1
CASSLACWDRYCNEQFF
TGTGCCAGCAGCTTAGCCTGCTGGGACAGGTACTGCAATGAGCAGTTCTTC
>.|TRBV19|14|.|TRBJ2-2
CASSIQPGFIGLFF
TGTGCCAGTAGTATACAGCCAGGGTTTATAGGGCTGTTTTTT
>.|TRBV7-2|14|.|TRBJ2-7
CASSSKGQTYEQYF
TGTGCCAGCAGCTCCAAAGGACAAACCTACGAGCAGTACTTC
>.|TRBV11-3|17|.|TRBJ1-3
CASSLNGMRVPGNTIYF
TGTGCCAGCAGCTTAAATGGGATGAGGGTCCCTGGAAACACCATATATTTT
>TRBD2|TRBV7-2|15|.|TRBJ2-7
CASSLESGTPYEQYF
TGTGCCAGCAGCTTAGAAAGCGGGACCCCCTACGAGCAGTACTTC
>.|TRBV25-1|16|.|TRBJ2-2
CASSGGQRLPTGELFF
TGTGCCAGCAGTGGGGGACAAAGGCTACCCACCGGGGAGCTGTTTTTT
>.|TRBV28|14|.|TRBJ2-7
CASSQPRGTYEQYF
TGTGCCAGCAGTCAACCTAGGGGCACCTACGAGCAGTACTTC
>.|TRBV18|14|.|TRBJ2-5
CASSATSGQETQYF
TGTGCCAGCTCAGCAACTAGTGGCCAAGAGACCCAGTACTTC
>.|TRBV5-1|15|.|TRBJ2-5
CASSLGGGTPGAQYF
TGCGCCAGCAGCTTGGGAGGTGGCACCCCAGGGGCCCAGTACTTC
>.|TRBV6-2/TRBV6-3|14|once|TRBJ2-7
CASSYIGGIYEQYF
TGTGCCAGCAGTTACATTGGAGGGATCTACGAGCAGTACTTC
>TRBD1|TRBV28|17|.|TRBJ2-6
CASSYNQQGSGANVPTF
TGTGCCAGCAGTTACAACCAACAGGGGTCAGGGGCCAACGTCCCGACTTTC
>TRBD1|TRBV19|14|.|TRBJ1-4
CASSIQGANEKLFF
TGTGCCAGTAGTATACAGGGGGCTAATGAAAAACTGTTTTTT
>TRBD1|TRBV3-1/TRBV3-2|15|.|TRBJ2-1
CASSQVAGGLGEQFF
TGTGCCAGCAGCCAAGTGGCAGGGGGCTTGGGTGAGCAGTTCTTC
>TRBD2|TRBV7-2|16|.|TRBJ2-5
CASSPPGLAGLETQYF
TGTGCCAGCAGCCCACCGGGACTAGCGGGGTTAGAGACCCAGTACTTC
>TRBD2|TRBV7-3|15|.|TRBJ2-3
CASSPIAGVGDTQYF
TGTGCCAGCAGCCCCATAGCGGGTGTAGGAGATACGCAGTATTTT
>.|TRBV5-6|16|.|TRBJ1-3
CASSSFLQGSGNTIYF
TGTGCCAGCAGCTCTTTCCTACAGGGCTCTGGAAACACCATATATTTT
>.|TRBV4-1|16|once|TRBJ2-2
CASSPQGGWSTGELFF
TGCGCCAGCAGCCCTCAGGGTGGGTGGAGCACCGGGGAGCTGTTTTTT
>.|TRBV11-3|11|.|TRBJ1-5
CASTLDQPQHF
TGTGCCAGCACCCTTGATCAGCCCCAGCATTTT
>.|TRBV7-9|12|.|TRBJ2-7
CASTATRYEQYF
TGTGCCAGCACCGCCACCAGGTACGAGCAGTACTTC
>.|TRBV11-3|13|.|TRBJ2-7
CASSPWGGTEQYF
TGTGCCAGCAGCCCATGGGGGGGCACCGAGCAGTACTTC
>TRBD1|TRBV6-6|15|.|TRBJ2-7
CASSYMTGGSDEQYF
TGTGCCAGCAGTTACATGACAGGGGGATCGGACGAGCAGTACTTC
>.|TRBV4-1|18|few|TRBJ1-5
CASSQQAHKTNSNQPQHF
TGCGCCAGCAGCCAACAGGCGCACAAGACAAATAGCAATCAGCCCCAGCATTTT
>TRBD2|TRBV15|13|.|TRBJ2-1
CATSRVPSGRQFF
TGTGCCACCAGCAGAGTCCCTAGCGGGAGGCAGTTCTTC
>TRBD1|TRBV6-5|13|.|TRBJ2-7
CASSHTGGAEQYF
TGTGCCAGCAGTCACACAGGGGGCGCCGAGCAGTACTTC
>.|TRBV6-5|14|.|TRBJ1-6
CASAPGSYNSPLHF
TGTGCCTCCGCTCCGGGTTCCTATAATTCACCCCTCCACTTT
>TRBD2|TRBV30|13|few|TRBJ2-7
CAWTAGGPYEQYF
TGTGCCTGGACGGCGGGGGGACCCTACGAGCAGTACTTC
>.|TRBV9|14|.|TRBJ1-1
CASSVVRGNTEAFF
TGTGCCAGCAGCGTAGTTAGGGGGAACACTGAAGCTTTCTTT
>.|TRBV25-1|15|.|TRBJ2-1
CASKRGGVNVDEQFF
TGTGCCAGCAAACGTGGCGGGGTTAATGTTGATGAGCAGTTCTTC
>.|TRBV4-3|13|.|TRBJ2-7
CASSQETGYEQYF
TGCGCCAGCAGCCAAGAGACAGGCTACGAGCAGTACTTC
>.|TRBV30|13|.|TRBJ2-7
CAWSWEALREQYF
TGTGCCTGGAGTTGGGAGGCCCTTCGGGAGCAGTACTTC
>TRBD2|TRBV4-3|18|.|TRBJ2-2
CASSQVASGGTNTGELFF
TGCGCCAGCAGCCAAGTGGCTAGCGGGGGAACGAACACCGGGGAGCTGTTTTTT
>TRBD1|TRBV10-3|14|.|TRBJ1-2
CAISEPGQDYGYTF
TGTGCCATCAGTGAGCCGGGACAGGACTATGGCTACACCTTC
>.|TRBV23-1|15|once|TRBJ1-5
CASSQSRRHNQPQHF
TGCGCCAGCAGTCAATCGCGCAGGCACAATCAGCCCCAGCATTTT
>.|TRBV11-3|14|.|TRBJ1-2
CASSLGGGDYGYTF
TGTGCCAGCAGCTTAGGAGGCGGGGACTATGGCTACACCTTC
>TRBD1|TRBV27|15|.|TRBJ2-4
CASSTTGGGKNIQYF
TGTGCCAGCAGTACTACAGGGGGCGGCAAAAACATTCAGTACTTC
>TRBD2|TRBV7-4|18|.|TRBJ2-7
CASSPRKAPTERDYEQYF
TGTGCCAGCAGCCCCAGGAAGGCCCCGACTGAGCGGGACTACGAGCAGTACTTC
>.|TRBV3-1/TRBV3-2|14|.|TRBJ2-1
CASSLRTPNNEQFF
TGTGCCAGCAGCCTAAGGACACCTAACAATGAGCAGTTCTTC
>TRBD1|TRBV4-2|14|.|TRBJ1-1
CASSPGTGATEAFF
TGTGCCAGCAGCCCAGGGACAGGGGCCACTGAAGCTTTCTTT
>.|TRBV27|13|.|TRBJ2-3
CASKESGTDTQYF
TGTGCCAGCAAAGAAAGCGGCACAGATACGCAGTATTTT
>TRBD2|TRBV7-8|15|.|TRBJ2-1
CASSPRPSGGAGQFF
TGTGCCAGCAGCCCCCGTCCTAGCGGGGGGGCCGGACAGTTCTTC
>.|TRBV11-3|13|.|TRBJ1-1
CASTQGGLTEAFF
TGTGCCAGCACCCAAGGGGGTCTCACTGAAGCTTTCTTT